A single sample is the source of the 24 T cell receptor beta chains below, sequenced in a study of metastatic and nonmetastatic thyroid tumors. TCRdb reanalyzed the PCR reads via MiXCR. Of 20,000 or so clones listed, roughly 14% are singletons. Thyroid surgery had not been preceded by any treatment in any patient. The sample taken for sequencing was blood. The receptors here all came from a female donor with papillary thyroid cancer or a benign thyroid nodule (not recorded which). Some clones in this sample may be carry-over from other donors' samples.

This clone was counted between two and nine times. The V gene is TRBV3-1, the J gene TRBJ2-5; 7 nucleotides align to TRBD1. CDR3 length: 18 amino acids. V lost 1 base to trimming and J lost 6 bases; unmatched junction nucleotides: 17. Looked up from germline, CDR1 is LGHDT and CDR2 is YNNKEL (reference sequence). For the CDR3, the DNA is TGTGCCAGCAGCCAAGCAGGGGGACGGGCGTCCCTACCGAAGACCCAGTACTTC. It specifies CASSQAGGRASLPKTQYF.

By share, this clone ranks as medium-sized. The chain links TRBV6-2 or TRBV6-3 to TRBJ2-1, with D possibly TRBD2 on 6 matching bases. V lost 6 bases, J lost 9 bases, and 15 bases lay in between. Germline V gene lookup returns CDR1 MNHEY and CDR2 SVGEGT. CDR3 length: 13 amino acids. In DNA form, the CDR3 reads TGTGCCAGCAGGGATACTAGCCACAGTGAGCAGTTCTTC. Residues: CASRDTSHSEQFF.

This clone was detected ten times or more. A much larger clone is a single base away; this may be a read error. Other nucleotide sequences from this sample produce the same CDR3. This chain uses TRBV20-1 with TRBJ1-1, with D possibly being TRBD1 (5 bases). This CDR3 comprises 15 residues. Per germline, CDR1 DFQATT and CDR2 SNEGSKA (reference sequence). Here the CDR3 DNA reads TGCAGTGCTAGTCGTGCGGCAGGGACGAACACTGAAGCCTTCTTT. It encodes CSASRAAGTNTEAFF.

The chain is built from TRBV4-1 and TRBJ2-7; 11 bases line up with TRBD2. Trimming took 2 bases from V and 3 from J; bases not matched to a gene: 3. The CDR3 extends over 15 amino acids. Germline lookup yields CDR1 MGHRA and CDR2 YSYEKL. The CDR3 is CASSQPTSGNYEQYF. The CDR3 coding sequence is TGCGCCAGCAGCCAACCGACTAGCGGGAACTACGAGCAGTACTTC.

With regard to this clone: One end of the junction does not line up with germline, which may come from a read error. The chain uses TRBV6-1 and TRBJ2-6, with D tentatively TRBD2 (6 bases). The CDR3 is 15 residues long. Germline-derived CDR1 and CDR2 are MNHNS and SASEGT. CDR3 nucleotides: TGTGCCAGCAGTGAGGAGGGTTCTGGGTCCAACGCCCTGACTTTC. It is translated as CASSEEGSGSNALTF.

This clone appeared many times. The genes are TRBV27 and TRBJ2-1; 11 bases are a match to TRBD2. Germline V gene sequence: CDR1 MNHEY, CDR2 SMNVEV (reference sequence). The junction had 4 bases not matched to a gene; V was cut back by 1 base and J by 5 bases. CDR3 length equals 16 residues. CDR3 bases: TGTGCCAGCAGTTTATACACTAGCGGGAGAAACAATGAGCAGTTCTTC. Its protein is CASSLYTSGRNNEQFF.

V gene TRBV6-4 combines with J gene TRBJ1-2; 7 bases are shared with TRBD1. Germline lookup yields CDR1 MRHNA and CDR2 SNTAGT. This CDR3 has 15 amino acids. With V trimmed by 4 bases and J by 6 bases, 11 bases remained unmatched. The CDR3 DNA is TGTGCCAGCAGTGTCTACCGGGACAGCCCGGATGGCTACACCTTC. Its translation is CASSVYRDSPDGYTF.

The chain is built from TRBV29-1 and TRBJ2-5, with D tentatively TRBD2 (7 bases). The CDR3 runs to 15 residues. Trimming shortened V by 2 bases and J by 4 bases, and 17 bases separated the two germline ends. CDR1 and CDR2 from the germline V gene are SQVTM and ANQGSEA. This chain's CDR3 is CSVEWGQGRGETQYF. The CDR3 DNA reads TGCAGCGTTGAATGGGGGCAGGGGAGGGGAGAGACCCAGTACTTC.

V is TRBV4-2 and J is TRBJ2-3; TRBD2 matches at 15 bases. This CDR3 comprises 15 residues. Germline V gives CDR1 LGHNA, CDR2 YNFKEQ. V lost 4 bases and J lost 4; bases outside the gene matches: 0. The DNA of the CDR3 is TGTGCCAGCAGCCGGACTAGCGGGGGGGCAGATACGCAGTATTTT. Translated, it gives CASSRTSGGADTQYF.

This clone occurred a few times. This chain joins TRBV30 and TRBJ1-2; possible D gene TRBD1, 5 bases. With 1 base removed from V and 2 bases from J, the gap between germline ends came to 8 bases. The CDR3 covers 13 residues. The germline V gene encodes CDR1 GTSNPN and CDR2 SVGIG (reference sequence). The DNA for the CDR3 is TGTGCCTGGAGTGACACAGGAAACTATGGCTACACCTTC. Translation: CAWSDTGNYGYTF. The full variable domain, completed using reference TRBV30 and TRBJ1-2, is SQTIHQWPATLVQPVGSPLSLECTVEGTSNPNLYWYRQAAGRGLQLLFYSVGIGQISSEVPQNLSASRPQDRQFILSSKKLLLSDSGFYLCAWSDTGNYGYTFGSGTRLTVV.

Judged by abundance, this clone is medium-sized. The J gene is TRBJ1-1, the V gene TRBV6-5, with a possible D match to TRBD1 (5 bases). Germline CDR1 reads MNHEY; CDR2 reads SVGAGI. V dropped 0 bases and J dropped 5 bases, with 10 bases sitting between them. This CDR3 is built from 14 residues. The CDR3 loop reads CASSYSQGWTEAFF. The CDR3 coding sequence is TGTGCCAGCAGTTACTCCCAGGGTTGGACTGAAGCTTTCTTT.

This clone has more than one count but fewer than ten. A much larger clone lies a single base off, so this may be a read error. The chain is built from TRBV6-1 and TRBJ1-2; D gene unclear. The length of the CDR3 is 15 residues. Deletions cut 2 bases from V and 5 bases from J, with 15 bases between. Germline CDR1 is MNHNS and CDR2 is SASEGT. CDR3 DNA sequence: TGTGCCAGCAGTGAAACGCTACTAGGAATATATGGCTACACCTTC. This encodes CASSETLLGIYGYTF.

The V gene is TRBV3-1, the J gene TRBJ2-1; 9 nucleotides line up with TRBD2. CDR3 length: 15 amino acids. Germline CDR1 reads LGHDT; CDR2 reads YNNKEL (reference sequence). The V and J ends lost 6 bases and 2 bases, in that order; junction bases with no gene match: 5. The CDR3 nucleotides are TGTGCCAGCAGGAGATTAGCGGGAGCCTACAATGAGCAGTTCTTC. Encoded protein: CASRRLAGAYNEQFF.

This clone was picked up many times. A much larger clonotype is one base distant, so this may be a read error. This chain links TRBV19 with TRBJ1-5; D is uncertain. V shed 7 bases and J shed 4 bases, with 8 bases lying between them. This CDR3 contains 12 residues. Germline V CDR1 and CDR2: LNHDA, SQIVND (reference sequence). The CDR3 DNA sequence: TGTGCCAGTAACCAGTGTAATCAGCCCCAGCATTTT. Translated: CASNQCNQPQHF.

This clone was detected many times. The same CDR3 is also encoded by other DNA sequences in this sample. The chain carries TRBV5-1 and TRBJ1-2; D remains unclear. This CDR3 has 13 residues. Germline V gene lookup returns CDR1 SGHRS and CDR2 YFSETQ. V lost 4 bases and J lost 4, with 11 bases in between. The CDR3 DNA reads as TGCGCCAGCAGCCCGCGGGCAACCTATGGCTACACCTTC. Its translation is CASSPRATYGYTF.

This clone was seen ten or more times. For the CDR3, the DNA is TGTGCCAGCAGCAACGCAGGGGGCGGGGAGACCCAGTACTTC. Translating gives CASSNAGGGETQYF. This chain uses TRBV7-9 with TRBJ2-5; TRBD1 agrees at 8 bases. The CDR3 consists of 14 residues. The junction had 7 bases not matched to a gene; V was cut back by 5 bases and J by 5 bases. From germline, CDR1 is SEHNR and CDR2 FQNEAQ (reference sequence).

J is TRBJ2-1 and V is TRBV4-2; 8 bases align to TRBD2. CDR3 length: 16 amino acids. V lost 4 bases and J lost 6; bases outside the gene matches: 11. Germline CDR1 is LGHNA and CDR2 is YNFKEQ. Here the CDR3 reads CASSPPSGGRVNEQFF. In DNA form, the CDR3 reads TGTGCCAGCAGCCCGCCCTCGGGGGGGCGCGTCAATGAGCAGTTCTTC.

This clone was found many times. The chain carries TRBV19 and TRBJ2-2, with TRBD2 identical over 7 bases. Germline V gene data show CDR1 as LNHDA and CDR2 as SQIVND (reference sequence). V gave up 0 bases and J gave up 2 bases; unmatched junction bases: 9. This CDR3 has 18 amino acids. The CDR3 here is CASSIDRVRETNTGELFF. The CDR3 DNA reads as TGTGCCAGTAGTATAGATAGGGTGCGGGAGACCAACACCGGGGAGCTGTTTTTT.

This clone was observed a few times. The V gene is TRBV30, the J gene TRBJ2-3; unclear D gene. The length of the CDR3 is 17 residues. Between the trimmed V and J ends, which lost 0 bases and 7 bases, there was a span of 23 bases. Germline-derived CDR1 and CDR2 are GTSNPN and SVGIG (reference sequence). The CDR3 DNA is TGTGCCTGGAGTGTTCAGCGAACACCCCACCCCTCAAATACGCAGTATTTT. It specifies CAWSVQRTPHPSNTQYF.

This clone was seen many times. V gene TRBV10-2 combines with J gene TRBJ1-4; D possibly corresponds to TRBD1 (5 bases). Germline V CDR1 and CDR2: WSHSY, SAAADI. Trimming pared 6 bases from V and 8 bases from J, leaving 16 bases between. The CDR3 consists of 14 residues. The CDR3 nucleotides read TGCGCCAGCAGCGACGACAGTGGTCGGGAAAAACTGTTTTTT. Translation: CASSDDSGREKLFF.

In this sample, this clone turned up many times. The chain links TRBV6-1 to TRBJ2-7; D is undetermined. This CDR3 comprises 13 residues. Germline lookup yields CDR1 MNHNS and CDR2 SASEGT. V was cut by 6 bases and J by 3 bases, with 12 bases left in between. The CDR3 sequence: CASRTLTVYEQYF. In nucleotides, the CDR3 is TGTGCCAGCAGGACTCTTACGGTCTACGAGCAGTACTTC.

This clone was picked up many times. This sequence joins TRBV9 and TRBJ1-6, with D perhaps matching TRBD1 (6 bases). V lost 0 bases and J lost 6, with 13 bases in between. Germline V lookup: CDR1 SGDLS, CDR2 YYNGEE. CDR3 length: 16 amino acids. CDR3 residues: CASSVGPGVGNSPLHF. The CDR3 region has the DNA TGTGCCAGCAGCGTAGGGCCAGGGGTCGGTAATTCACCCCTCCACTTT.

This clone is medium-sized by share. CDR3: CASSLVSGNNMYEQYF. For the CDR3, the DNA is TGTGCCAGCAGTTTAGTTAGCGGCAACAATATGTACGAGCAGTACTTC. J is TRBJ2-7 and V is TRBV28; possible D gene TRBD2, 6 bases. The CDR3 is made up of 16 amino acids. CDR1 and CDR2 (germline): MDHEN, SYDVKM. V was shortened by 2 bases and J by 4 bases, with 18 bases between the two germline ends.

This clone was detected many times. V and J are TRBV9 and TRBJ2-2, with a tentative D call TRBD2 (5 bases). This CDR3 region has 16 residues. Trimming took 0 bases from V and 1 from J, leaving 10 bases between them. The germline CDR1 and CDR2 sequences are SGDLS and YYNGEE. CDR3 protein: CASSVVGSGNTGELFF. The CDR3 DNA reads TGTGCCAGCAGCGTAGTGGGAAGCGGGAACACCGGGGAGCTGTTTTTT. The full variable domain, completed using reference TRBV9 and TRBJ2-2, is DSGVTQTPKHLITATGQRVTLRCSPRSGDLSVYWYQQSLDQGLQFLIQYYNGEERAKGNILERFSAQQFPDLHSELNLSSLELGDSALYFCASSVVGSGNTGELFFGEGSRLTVL.